One sample yielded the 5 T cell receptor beta chains listed below, sequenced in a study of cytomegalovirus exposure and HLA in healthy donors. PCR used 60 Vbeta primers and 13 Jbeta primers. Some clones are missing from TCRdb's copy, which holds only in-frame ones; the method was immunoSEQ multiplex PCR. The profile shows under 200,000 clones, 73% of them singletons. Material for sequencing was PBMCs. The receptors were sampled from a woman between 18 and 29 years old in good health and CMV-seropositive.

The chain couples TRBV27 to TRBJ2-1; 8 positions agree with TRBD2. The germline gives CDR1 MNHEY, CDR2 SMNVEV (reference sequence). The CDR3 has 15 amino acids. V lost 0 bases to trimming and J lost 7 bases; unmatched junction nucleotides: 5. CDR3 protein: CASSLSSGGLNEQFF. The CDR3 bases are TGTGCCAGCAGTTTATCAAGCGGGGGCCTTAATGAGCAGTTCTTC.

The rearrangement uses TRBV2 and TRBJ1-5; TRBD1 aligns across 10 bases. J lost 6 bases, V lost 8 bases, and 10 bases had no gene match. CDR3 length equals 15 residues. The germline CDR1 and CDR2 sequences are SNHLY and FYNNEI. CDR3 sequence (DNA): TGTGCCAGCGGCCCAGACAGGGGGCTTAGTCAGCCCCAGCATTTT. Its protein is CASGPDRGLSQPQHF.

The chain recombines TRBV4-2 with TRBJ1-3; D is possibly TRBD1 (6 bases). V was shortened by 3 bases and J by 0 bases, with 9 bases between the two germline ends. This CDR3 is 15 amino acids long. CDR1 and CDR2 from the germline V gene are LGHNA and YNFKEQ. CDR3 in amino acids: CASSQDSASGNTIYF. The CDR3 DNA is TGTGCCAGCAGCCAGGACAGTGCCTCTGGAAACACCATATATTTT.

The genes are TRBV25-1 and TRBJ1-2, with 10 bases lining up with TRBD1. This CDR3 has 16 amino acids. Germline trimming cut 2 bases from V and 5 bases from J; bases unmatched to any gene: 8. Germline V CDR1 and CDR2: MGHDK, SYGVNS. CDR3 sequence reads: CASSEGEGQGFYGYTF. CDR3 bases: TGTGCCAGCAGTGAAGGGGAGGGACAGGGGTTTTATGGCTACACCTTC.

The CDR3 sequence: CAWAMGSSYEQYF. In nucleotides, the CDR3 is TGTGCCTGGGCGATGGGCAGCTCCTACGAGCAGTACTTC. The chain has TRBV30 and TRBJ2-7, with D unclear. The CDR3 runs 13 residues. Germline CDR1 and CDR2: GTSNPN and SVGIG (reference sequence). V lost 5 bases, J lost 0 bases, and 11 bases lay in between.